Each of the 29 T cell receptor beta chains below was sequenced from the same sample in a study of T-cell memory formation after mild COVID-19. One entry per CDR3 protein results from TCRdb running MiXCR on the 5' RACE reads. The sample carries hundreds of thousands of distinct CDR3 sequences, roughly a quarter recorded once. Sequencing was performed on PBMCs or a T cell subset sorted from them (not recorded which). The receptors were sampled from an adult woman who had mild COVID-19 (a few samples of this study predate the infection). Cell type and time point are not known.

The chain recombines TRBV20-1 with TRBJ1-3; D ambiguous. Germline CDR1 and CDR2: DFQATT and SNEGSKA (reference sequence). The CDR3 covers 13 residues. The CDR3 DNA reads as TGCGTTATCGATGTGGCCATCGGAAACACCATATATTTT. Encoded protein: CVIDVAIGNTIYF.

This sequence joins TRBV3-1 and TRBJ2-7; a weak D match, TRBD1 (7 bases). Trimming stripped 4 bases from V and 6 bases from J, with 19 bases between. The CDR3 extends over 15 amino acids. From germline, CDR1 is LGHDT and CDR2 YNNKEL (reference sequence). The CDR3 loop reads CASSPGGTAFAEQYF. The CDR3 DNA reads TGTGCCAGCAGCCCGGGCGGGACAGCTTTTGCCGAGCAGTACTTC.

This clonotype was detected a few times. This chain connects TRBV5-4 to TRBJ1-1; TRBD1 might be the D (5 bases). The CDR3 has 14 residues. The V end lost 4 bases, the J end lost 8 bases, and 18 bases lay between the germline ends. Germline assignment: CDR1 SGHNT and CDR2 YYREEE (reference sequence). In DNA form, the CDR3 reads TGTGCCAGCAGCGCGGTGGGGGGGACGCTCGAAGCTTTCTTT. Protein product: CASSAVGGTLEAFF.

As to this clonotype: The junction shows a germline mismatch at one end, possibly a read error. The chain is built from TRBV6-1 and TRBJ1-1; D not certain. CDR1 is MNHNS, CDR2 SASEGT, per germline. CDR3 size: 13 residues. The CDR3 region has the DNA TGTGCCAGCAGGGAAGACAAGAACACTGAAGCTTTCTTT. It yields the protein CASREDKNTEAFF.

This clonotype was counted a few times. V and J are TRBV11-2 and TRBJ2-7; D unclear. Trimming pared 5 bases from V and 4 bases from J, leaving 15 bases between. CDR1 SGHAT and CDR2 FQNNGV come from the germline V gene. The CDR3 length is 14 residues. The CDR3, as DNA: TGTGCCAGCAGCCGGCGGCAACAGACTTACGAGCAGTACTTC. It yields the protein CASSRRQQTYEQYF.

V gene TRBV27 combines with J gene TRBJ2-1; D is uncertain. The CDR3 totals 16 residues. V gave up 6 bases and J gave up 3 bases, with 18 bases separating them. CDR1 MNHEY and CDR2 SMNVEV come from the germline V gene (reference sequence). In DNA form, the CDR3 reads TGTGCCAGCAGACCCCTATTGACACCGGTCTACAATGAGCAGTTCTTC. This sequence encodes CASRPLLTPVYNEQFF.

This clonotype was counted only a few times. The rearrangement links TRBV9 to TRBJ1-2; perhaps TRBD1 as D (6 bases). Per the germline V gene, CDR1 is SGDLS and CDR2 is YYNGEE. Trimming took 0 bases from V and 3 from J, leaving 15 bases between them. The length of the CDR3 is 16 residues. The CDR3 here is CASSVGPPGADYGYTF. The CDR3 DNA sequence: TGTGCCAGCAGCGTAGGTCCCCCGGGGGCGGACTATGGCTACACCTTC.

This clonotype was counted between two and nine times. The chain is built from TRBV5-1 and TRBJ1-4, with D possibly being TRBD1 (5 bases). Per germline, CDR1 SGHRS and CDR2 YFSETQ. CDR3 size: 15 residues. The germline V and J ends were trimmed by 3 bases and 1 base, with 10 bases remaining between them. The CDR3, as DNA: TGCGCCAGCAGCTCAGGGATTGGAACTAATGAAAAACTGTTTTTT. This translates into CASSSGIGTNEKLFF.

The chain couples TRBV11-3 to TRBJ2-1; 7 nucleotides align to TRBD1. CDR1 and CDR2 from the germline V gene are SGHNT and YENEEA. This CDR3 has 15 amino acids. V was clipped by 5 bases and J by 7 bases; unmatched bases: 11. The CDR3 loop is CASSTGQVTRNEQFF. The CDR3 DNA reads TGTGCCAGCAGCACTGGACAGGTAACTCGGAATGAGCAGTTCTTC.

The CDR3 coding sequence is TGTGCCAGCAGCGCGGGACTAGCGGGGCGAGGGAATGAGCAGTTCTTC. It translates to CASSAGLAGRGNEQFF. The chain links TRBV7-2 to TRBJ2-1; 13 bases match TRBD2. This CDR3 is built from 16 residues. From germline, CDR1 is SGHTA and CDR2 FQGNSA. V lost 5 bases to trimming and J lost 7 bases; unmatched junction nucleotides: 8.

The chain is built from TRBV20-1 and TRBJ2-5, with 7 nucleotides matching TRBD2. Germline CDR1 is DFQATT and CDR2 is SNEGSKA (reference sequence). The CDR3 is made up of 15 amino acids. The V gene end was trimmed by 0 bases and the J gene end by 2 bases; junction bases not matched to a gene: 6. CDR3 loop: CSARDGAGVQETQYF. As DNA, the CDR3 is TGCAGTGCTAGAGATGGGGCGGGGGTTCAAGAGACCCAGTACTTC.

As concerns this clonotype: This could be a read error, since a much larger clone is one nucleotide away. The J gene is TRBJ2-7, the V gene TRBV6-5; tentatively, D is TRBD1 (5 bases). Germline V gene sequence: CDR1 MNHEY, CDR2 SVGAGI. This CDR3 has 13 residues. V shed 3 bases and J shed 2 bases, with 8 bases lying between them. CDR3 nucleotide sequence: TGTGCCAGCAGTTATCAGGGAACCTACGAGCAGTACTTC. This gives the protein CASSYQGTYEQYF.

V usage is TRBV12-3 or TRBV12-4 and J usage is TRBJ1-1; TRBD1 matches 9 bases. Germline trimming cut 6 bases from V and 7 bases from J; bases unmatched to any gene: 12. The CDR3 extends over 15 amino acids. This CDR3 reads CASSADRGGNDEAFF. The CDR3 DNA is TGTGCCAGCAGCGCGGACAGGGGTGGTAATGATGAAGCTTTCTTT.

The J gene is TRBJ2-3, the V gene TRBV4-2; D possibly corresponds to TRBD1 (5 bases). This CDR3 comprises 19 residues. V was pared by 3 bases and J by 2 bases, with 24 bases between. Germline V gene lookup returns CDR1 LGHNA and CDR2 YNFKEQ. CDR3 in amino acids: CASSQIKNLRQSPTDTQYF. As DNA, the CDR3 is TGTGCCAGCAGCCAGATAAAGAACCTAAGACAGAGCCCCACAGATACGCAGTATTTT.

This clonotype appeared a few times. This chain links TRBV9 with TRBJ2-3, with no clear D. Deletions cut 3 bases from V and 3 bases from J, with 8 bases between. The CDR3 loop spans 13 amino acids. The germline V gene has CDR1 SGDLS and CDR2 YYNGEE. CDR3 protein: CASSAVYTDTQYF. DNA of the CDR3: TGTGCCAGCAGCGCCGTTTATACAGATACGCAGTATTTT.

V and J are TRBV7-6 and TRBJ2-1; 7 positions match TRBD2. The germline gives CDR1 SGHVS, CDR2 FNYEAQ. The CDR3 spans 15 residues. V lost 1 base, J lost 2 bases, and 2 bases stayed unmatched. The CDR3 sequence is CASSLVRGAYNEQFF. The CDR3, as DNA: TGTGCCAGCAGCTTAGTCCGGGGGGCCTACAATGAGCAGTTCTTC.

This chain links TRBV10-3 with TRBJ2-5, with 7 bases matching TRBD2. The length of the CDR3 is 16 residues. V shed 6 bases and J 0 bases; nucleotides not matched to a gene: 10. Germline assignment: CDR1 ENHRY and CDR2 SYGVKD. The CDR3 sequence is CAISHSSGTYQETQYF. CDR3 DNA sequence: TGTGCCATCAGCCATTCTAGCGGAACGTACCAAGAGACCCAGTACTTC.

The chain combines TRBV3-1 with TRBJ1-1; 8 bases are a match to TRBD1. V lost 0 bases to trimming and J lost 4 bases; unmatched junction nucleotides: 7. This CDR3 is 16 amino acids long. Germline lookup yields CDR1 LGHDT and CDR2 YNNKEL (reference sequence). The CDR3 DNA is TGTGCCAGCAGCCAAGATAAGAACAGGGGGGGCACTGAAGCTTTCTTT. It encodes CASSQDKNRGGTEAFF.

This clonotype was seen only a few times. The gene calls are TRBV19 and TRBJ2-2, with 9 bases that match TRBD2. CDR3 length: 15 amino acids. V was pared by 4 bases and J by 4 bases, with 4 bases of the junction left unmatched. The germline gives CDR1 LNHDA, CDR2 SQIVND (reference sequence). The DNA for the CDR3 is TGTGCCAGTAGTAAGCGGGGGGCCGGCACCGGGGAGCTGTTTTTT. This sequence encodes CASSKRGAGTGELFF.

This chain uses TRBV12-5 with TRBJ2-1, with 8 bases matching TRBD2. The length of the CDR3 is 18 residues. Germline CDR1 LGHNT, CDR2 FRNRAP. The junction had 13 bases not matched to a gene; V was cut back by 6 bases and J by 0 bases. The CDR3 protein is CASGTGLERQSSYNEQFF. CDR3 nucleotides: TGTGCTAGTGGGACGGGACTAGAACGACAAAGCTCCTACAATGAGCAGTTCTTC.

This clonotype was counted ten times or more. The chain has TRBV20-1 and TRBJ1-1, with TRBD1 matching over 7 bases. V trimming: 5 bases; J trimming: 1 base; junction bases outside the gene matches: 19. The CDR3 sequence is 18 residues long. CDR1 is DFQATT, CDR2 SNEGSKA, per germline (reference sequence). The CDR3 nucleotides read TGCAGTGCTTACTCATTACAGGGGAATGGCGGAGGGAACACTGAAGCTTTCTTT. This sequence encodes CSAYSLQGNGGGNTEAFF.

The chain combines TRBV6-6 with TRBJ2-6; D may correspond to TRBD1 or TRBD2 (6 bases each). CDR1 MNHNY and CDR2 SVGAGI come from the germline V gene (reference sequence). Trimming left V 2 bases short and J 2 bases short, with 19 bases between. The CDR3 contains 19 residues. The chain's CDR3 is CASSYGQGLAHTGANVLTF. In DNA form, the CDR3 reads TGTGCCAGCAGTTACGGCCAGGGGCTAGCGCACACTGGGGCCAACGTCCTGACTTTC.

V usage is TRBV4-1 and J usage is TRBJ2-3; 11 nucleotides agree with TRBD2. The CDR3 is made up of 18 amino acids. Germline CDR1 MGHRA, CDR2 YSYEKL. V lost 0 bases to trimming and J lost 2 bases; unmatched junction nucleotides: 7. The CDR3 sequence: CASSQERIAGGVTDTQYF. The CDR3 DNA reads as TGCGCCAGCAGCCAAGAAAGGATAGCGGGGGGGGTCACAGATACGCAGTATTTT.

CDR3 in amino acids: CASSPKETGVGTQYF. The CDR3, as DNA: TGTGCCAGCAGCCCAAAAGAAACGGGTGTGGGGACCCAGTACTTC. This rearrangement joins TRBV9 to TRBJ2-5, with D unclear. Trimming took off 4 bases at V and 7 bases at J, with 20 bases between the two ends. CDR1 is SGDLS, CDR2 YYNGEE, per germline. The length of the CDR3 is 15 residues.

In its sample, this clonotype was seen a few times. This chain uses TRBV5-1 with TRBJ2-3; possibly TRBD1 for D (5 bases). This CDR3 region has 15 residues. Trimming removed 6 bases at V and 5 bases at J, with 19 bases between. Germline CDR1 and CDR2: SGHRS and YFSETQ. The CDR3 here is CASIYKPGAEDTQYF. The CDR3 coding sequence is TGCGCCAGCATCTACAAACCTGGGGCAGAAGATACGCAGTATTTT. The whole variable domain, filled in from reference TRBV5-1 and TRBJ2-3, reads KAGVTQTPRYLIKTRGQQVTLSCSPISGHRSVSWYQQTPGQGLQFLFEYFSETQRNKGNFPGRFSGRQFSNSRSEMNVSTLELGDSALYLCASIYKPGAEDTQYFGPGTRLTVL.

V and J are TRBV20-1 and TRBJ1-6; D may be TRBD1 (5 bases). This CDR3 region has 12 residues. V dropped 4 bases and J dropped 10 bases, with 11 bases sitting between them. Germline V CDR1 and CDR2: DFQATT, SNEGSKA (reference sequence). The CDR3 loop reads CSAIRVGSPLHF. Here the CDR3 DNA reads TGCAGTGCTATCAGGGTTGGGTCACCCCTCCACTTT.

This chain connects TRBV28 to TRBJ1-2; 7 nucleotides agree with TRBD1. The CDR3 runs 13 residues. The V gene's germline CDR1 is MDHEN and CDR2 SYDVKM. After removal of 7 bases from V and 8 bases from J, the junction contained 10 bases not matched to a gene. CDR3 residues: CASIADRRGGYTF. In DNA form, the CDR3 reads TGTGCCAGCATCGCGGACAGGCGAGGAGGCTACACCTTC.

The chain recombines TRBV11-2 with TRBJ2-4; 9 nucleotides line up with TRBD1. This CDR3 region has 18 residues. Germline loops: CDR1 SGHAT, CDR2 FQNNGV. V lost 2 bases, J lost 1 base, and 9 bases stayed unmatched. The CDR3 loop is CASSLTGQGLRAKNIQYF. The CDR3 nucleotides read TGTGCCAGCAGCTTAACGGGACAGGGATTGAGGGCCAAAAACATTCAGTACTTC.

As to this clonotype: The junction does not match germline at one end; this may be a read error. V and J are TRBV7-8 and TRBJ2-1; 8 bases map to TRBD2. Germline V gives CDR1 SGHVS, CDR2 FQNEAQ. The CDR3 is 14 amino acids. The CDR3 region has the DNA TGTGCCAGCAGCCTAGCGGGTTTTTACAATGAGCAGTTCTTC. It specifies CASSLAGFYNEQFF.